Presented here are 14 T cell receptor beta chains from one specimen sequenced in a study of cytotoxic CD8 clonotypes in ibrutinib-treated CLL. Assay: immunoSEQ multiplex PCR; the TCRdb copy retains only in-frame clones and omits some. The sample lists approximately 300,000 clones, 80% seen once, with 6.5% to 8% in the top ten. Sequencing was performed on PBMCs, taken before ibrutinib treatment. These receptors were taken from a human donor with chronic lymphocytic leukemia.

This chain connects TRBV5-1 to TRBJ2-7, with D tentatively TRBD1 (6 bases). The CDR3 runs to 13 residues. Germline V lookup: CDR1 SGHRS, CDR2 YFSETQ. V dropped 4 bases and J dropped 3 bases, with 11 bases sitting between them. CDR3 in DNA: TGCGCCAGCAGCCCGGGCAGGGGCTACGAGCAGTACTTC. Its protein product is CASSPGRGYEQYF.

V gene TRBV7-8 combines with J gene TRBJ2-3; 10 positions match TRBD2. The CDR3 contains 18 residues. Germline CDR1 and CDR2: SGHVS and FQNEAQ. The V segment lost 5 bases and the J segment 4 bases; nucleotides outside the gene matches: 15. In DNA form, the CDR3 reads TGTGCCAGCAGCCGTCTAGGGTATCTAGCGGGAGCACCAGATACGCAGTATTTT. It specifies CASSRLGYLAGAPDTQYF.

This chain connects TRBV7-7 to TRBJ2-5, with D uncertain. The germline V gene has CDR1 SSHAT and CDR2 FNYEAQ (reference sequence). CDR3 size: 13 residues. The V end was cut by 4 bases, the J end by 1 base, with 7 bases between. The CDR3 region is CASSSQPQETQYF. In DNA, the CDR3 is TGTGCCAGCAGCTCACAACCCCAAGAGACCCAGTACTTC.

The J gene is TRBJ2-3, the V gene TRBV18, with a tentative D call TRBD1 (5 bases). This CDR3 is 14 amino acids long. Trimming removed 4 bases at V and 2 bases at J, with 10 bases between. The germline V gene encodes CDR1 KGHSH and CDR2 LQKENI. The CDR3 region has the DNA TGTGCCAGCTCACGACAGACGGACACAGATACGCAGTATTTT. Translating it yields CASSRQTDTDTQYF.

The chain joins TRBV27 to TRBJ2-7; TRBD1 matches at 8 bases. The CDR3 has 20 residues. Trimming removed 4 bases from V and 2 bases from J; junction bases left unmatched: 22. The germline V gene has CDR1 MNHEY and CDR2 SMNVEV (reference sequence). This CDR3 is CASSSILGQGSALDAYEQYF. The CDR3 DNA sequence: TGTGCCAGCAGTTCGATATTAGGACAGGGCAGCGCGCTGGACGCCTACGAGCAGTACTTC.

The chain links TRBV23-1 to TRBJ1-5, with D possibly matching TRBD1 (5 bases). TRBV23-1 is classed as an ORF, of uncertain function. The CDR3 has 17 residues. V was clipped by 0 bases and J by 1 base, with 13 bases between them. The chain's CDR3 is CASSQSLGGWSNQPQHF. As DNA, the CDR3 is TGCGCCAGCAGTCAATCTCTCGGGGGATGGAGCAATCAGCCCCAGCATTTT.

V usage is TRBV2 and J usage is TRBJ1-2, with D maybe TRBD1 (6 bases). Trimming removed 2 bases from V and 6 bases from J, with 13 bases in between. Germline CDR1 SNHLY, CDR2 FYNNEI. The CDR3 loop spans 14 amino acids. This CDR3 is CASSERRGLNGYTF. The CDR3 DNA is TGTGCCAGCAGTGAACGTCGGGGGCTGAATGGCTACACCTTC.

DNA for the CDR3: TGCAGCGTTGCCGCTAGCGGGAGCATTGAGACCCAGTACTTC. This translates into CSVAASGSIETQYF. The chain employs TRBV29-1 and TRBJ2-5; 10 bases map to TRBD2. J was trimmed by 5 bases and V by 4 bases; bases with no gene match: 7. CDR1 is SQVTM, CDR2 ANQGSEA, per germline. This CDR3 contains 14 residues.

This clone was seen a handful of times. The gene calls are TRBV6-5 and TRBJ1-2, with a tentative D call TRBD1 (6 bases). Germline lookup yields CDR1 MNHEY and CDR2 SVGAGI. Between the trimmed V and J ends, which lost 6 bases and 4 bases, there was a span of 12 bases. This CDR3 has 13 residues. The CDR3 bases are TGTGCCAGCAGACCGGACAGTTTCTATGGCTACACCTTC. It is translated as CASRPDSFYGYTF.

In its sample, this clone was seen many times. This rearrangement joins TRBV19 to TRBJ1-4, with D possibly matching TRBD1 (5 bases). Germline CDR1 and CDR2: LNHDA and SQIVND (reference sequence). This CDR3 contains 14 residues. With 8 bases removed from V and 5 bases from J, the gap between germline ends came to 15 bases. The CDR3 bases are TGTGCCAGTGCCCCCGGGGGGAAGAATGAAAAACTGTTTTTT. It codes for CASAPGGKNEKLFF.

The gene calls are TRBV10-3 and TRBJ2-5, with unresolved D. Trimming left V 6 bases short and J 3 bases short, with 5 bases between. Germline CDR1 ENHRY, CDR2 SYGVKD. This CDR3 is built from 11 residues. CDR3 sequence reads: CAISQEETQYF. CDR3 in DNA: TGTGCCATCAGCCAAGAAGAGACCCAGTACTTC.

The CDR3 DNA reads as TGTGCCAGGAAGGGCAGACGTGAAAAACTGTTTTTT. This encodes CARKGRREKLFF. V usage is TRBV6-5 and J usage is TRBJ1-4; no clear D gene. The germline gives CDR1 MNHEY, CDR2 SVGAGI. V lost 9 bases, J lost 7 bases, and 12 bases lay in between. The CDR3 consists of 12 residues.

The CDR3 spells CASSQTDRAGYNEQFF. CDR3 nucleotides: TGCGCCAGCAGCCAGACCGACAGGGCGGGTTACAATGAGCAGTTCTTC. The chain employs TRBV4-1 and TRBJ2-1; 7 bases match TRBD1. The CDR3 covers 16 residues. CDR1 and CDR2 (germline): MGHRA, YSYEKL. Germline trimming cut 3 bases from V and 4 bases from J; bases unmatched to any gene: 9.

V and J are TRBV10-3 and TRBJ2-7; 9 nucleotides match TRBD1. Trimming at V came to 3 bases and at J to 4 bases, leaving 7 bases not matched to a gene. CDR1 is ENHRY, CDR2 SYGVKD, per germline. The CDR3 covers 15 residues. The CDR3, as DNA: TGTGCCATCAGTGAATCACAGGGGGCATCGTACGAGCAGTACTTC. This translates into CAISESQGASYEQYF.